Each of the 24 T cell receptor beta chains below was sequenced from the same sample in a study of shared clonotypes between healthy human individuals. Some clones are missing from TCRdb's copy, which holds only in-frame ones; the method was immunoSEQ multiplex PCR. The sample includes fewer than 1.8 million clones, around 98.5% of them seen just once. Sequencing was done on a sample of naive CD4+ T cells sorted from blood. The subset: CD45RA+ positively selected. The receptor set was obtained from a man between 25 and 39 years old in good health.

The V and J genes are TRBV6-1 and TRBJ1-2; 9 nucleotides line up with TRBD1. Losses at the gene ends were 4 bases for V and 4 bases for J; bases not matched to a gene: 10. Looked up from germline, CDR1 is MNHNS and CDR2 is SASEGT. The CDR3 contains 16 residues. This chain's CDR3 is CASSVGQGNSGYGYTF. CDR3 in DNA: TGTGCCAGCAGTGTCGGACAGGGGAATAGTGGCTATGGCTACACCTTC.

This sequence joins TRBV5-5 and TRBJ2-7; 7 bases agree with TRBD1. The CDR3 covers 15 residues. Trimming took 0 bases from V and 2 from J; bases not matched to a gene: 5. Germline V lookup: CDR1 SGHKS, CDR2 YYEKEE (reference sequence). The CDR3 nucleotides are TGTGCCAGCAGCTTGGCACAGGGGCCGCCCTACGAGCAGTACTTC. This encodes CASSLAQGPPYEQYF. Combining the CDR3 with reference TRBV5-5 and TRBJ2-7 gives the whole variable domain DAGVTQSPTHLIKTRGQQVTLRCSPISGHKSVSWYQQVLGQGPQFIFQYYEKEERGRGNFPDRFSARQFPNYSSELNVNALLLGDSALYLCASSLAQGPPYEQYFGPGTRLTVT.

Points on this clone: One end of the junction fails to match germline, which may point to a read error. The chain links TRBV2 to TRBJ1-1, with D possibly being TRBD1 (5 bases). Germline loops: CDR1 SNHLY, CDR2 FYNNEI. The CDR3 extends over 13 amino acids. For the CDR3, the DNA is TGTGCCAGCGGTGAGACAGCGAACACTGAAGCTTTCTTT. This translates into CASGETANTEAFF.

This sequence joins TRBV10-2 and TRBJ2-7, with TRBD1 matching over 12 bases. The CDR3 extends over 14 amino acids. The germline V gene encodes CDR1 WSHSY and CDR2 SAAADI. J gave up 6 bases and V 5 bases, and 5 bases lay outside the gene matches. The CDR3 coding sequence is TGCGCCAGCAGTCCGGGACAGGGGGCGGTCGAGCAGTACTTC. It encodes CASSPGQGAVEQYF.

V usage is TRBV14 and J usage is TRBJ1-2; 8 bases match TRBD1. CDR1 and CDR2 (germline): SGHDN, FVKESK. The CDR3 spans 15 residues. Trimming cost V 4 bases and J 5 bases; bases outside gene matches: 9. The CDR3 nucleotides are TGTGCCAGCAGCCCCAGGGACAGGCGGGTTTATGGCTACACCTTC. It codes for CASSPRDRRVYGYTF.

The CDR3 protein is CASSDFYSGGPNEQFF. CDR3 nucleotides: TGTGCCAGCAGTGACTTTTATTCGGGAGGGCCAAATGAGCAGTTCTTC. The rearrangement uses TRBV6-4 and TRBJ2-1, with TRBD2 matching 8 bases. Germline V gene data show CDR1 as MRHNA and CDR2 as SNTAGT. The V and J ends lost 1 base and 7 bases, in that order; junction bases with no gene match: 9. This CDR3 comprises 16 residues.

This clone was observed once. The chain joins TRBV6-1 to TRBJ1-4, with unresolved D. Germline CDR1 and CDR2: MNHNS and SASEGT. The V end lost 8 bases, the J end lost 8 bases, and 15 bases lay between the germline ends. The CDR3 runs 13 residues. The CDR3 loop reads CASVTLGREKLFF. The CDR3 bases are TGTGCCAGCGTGACTCTAGGGAGGGAAAAACTGTTTTTT.

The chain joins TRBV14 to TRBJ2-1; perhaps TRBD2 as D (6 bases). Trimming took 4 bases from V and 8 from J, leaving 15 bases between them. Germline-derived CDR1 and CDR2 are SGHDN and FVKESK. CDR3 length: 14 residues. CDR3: CASSPRLVIHEQFF. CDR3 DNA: TGTGCCAGCAGCCCTCGACTAGTTATCCATGAGCAGTTCTTC.

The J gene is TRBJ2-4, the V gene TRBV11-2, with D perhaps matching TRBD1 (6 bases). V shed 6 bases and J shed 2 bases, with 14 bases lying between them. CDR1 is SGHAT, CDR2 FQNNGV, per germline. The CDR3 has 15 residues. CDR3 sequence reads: CASRSLGGPKNIQYF. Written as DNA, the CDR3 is TGTGCCAGCAGATCTCTAGGGGGTCCCAAAAACATTCAGTACTTC.

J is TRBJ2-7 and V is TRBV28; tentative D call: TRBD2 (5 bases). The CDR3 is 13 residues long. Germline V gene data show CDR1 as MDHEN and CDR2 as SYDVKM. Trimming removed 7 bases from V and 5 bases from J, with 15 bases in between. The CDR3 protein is CASTKAVSDEQYF. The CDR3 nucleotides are TGTGCCAGCACCAAAGCGGTGTCGGACGAGCAGTACTTC.

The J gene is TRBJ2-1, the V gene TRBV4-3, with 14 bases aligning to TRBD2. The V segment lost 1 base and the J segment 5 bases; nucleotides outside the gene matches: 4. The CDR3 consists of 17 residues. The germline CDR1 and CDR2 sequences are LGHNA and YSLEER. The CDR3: CASSQGGGLAGDNEQFF. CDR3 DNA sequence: TGCGCCAGCAGCCAAGGGGGGGGACTAGCGGGAGACAATGAGCAGTTCTTC.

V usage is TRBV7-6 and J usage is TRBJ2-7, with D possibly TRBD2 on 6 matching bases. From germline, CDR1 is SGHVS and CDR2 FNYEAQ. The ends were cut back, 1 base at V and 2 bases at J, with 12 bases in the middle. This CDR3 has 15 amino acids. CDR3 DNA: TGTGCCAGCAGCTTAGGGGCGGGAATGCCCTACGAGCAGTACTTC. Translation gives CASSLGAGMPYEQYF.

CDR3 residues: CASRVGGRYEQYF. CDR3 nucleotide sequence: TGTGCCAGCCGGGTCGGGGGCAGGTACGAGCAGTACTTC. This sequence joins TRBV6-5 and TRBJ2-7; D may match TRBD1 or TRBD2 (6 bases each). The CDR3 runs 13 residues. V was trimmed by 8 bases and J by 4 bases, leaving 15 bases between them. Germline V lookup: CDR1 MNHEY, CDR2 SVGAGI.

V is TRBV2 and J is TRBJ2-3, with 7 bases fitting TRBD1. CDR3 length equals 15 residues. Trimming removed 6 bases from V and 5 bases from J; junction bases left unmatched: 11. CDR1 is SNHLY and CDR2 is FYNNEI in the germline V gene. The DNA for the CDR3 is TGTGCCAGCAGGGATCTGGGACAGAGGGGAGATACGCAGTATTTT. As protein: CASRDLGQRGDTQYF.

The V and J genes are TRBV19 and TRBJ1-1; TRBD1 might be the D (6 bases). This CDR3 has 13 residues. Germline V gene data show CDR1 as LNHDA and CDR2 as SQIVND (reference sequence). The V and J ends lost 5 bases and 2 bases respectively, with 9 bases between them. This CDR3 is CASSATGNTEAFF. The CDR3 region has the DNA TGTGCCAGTAGTGCGACAGGAAACACTGAAGCTTTCTTT.

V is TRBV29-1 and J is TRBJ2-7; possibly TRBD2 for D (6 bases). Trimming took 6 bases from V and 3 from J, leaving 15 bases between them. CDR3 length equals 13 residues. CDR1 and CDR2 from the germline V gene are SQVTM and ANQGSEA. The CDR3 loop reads CSVGWRGNYEQYF. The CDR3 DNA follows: TGCAGCGTGGGGTGGCGGGGAAACTACGAGCAGTACTTC.

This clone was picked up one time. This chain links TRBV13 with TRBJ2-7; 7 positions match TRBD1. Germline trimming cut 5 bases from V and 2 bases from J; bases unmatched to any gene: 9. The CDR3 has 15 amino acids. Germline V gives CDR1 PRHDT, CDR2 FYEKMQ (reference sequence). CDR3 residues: CASSIKGTAPYEQYF. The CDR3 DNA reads TGTGCCAGCAGCATCAAAGGGACAGCCCCCTACGAGCAGTACTTC.

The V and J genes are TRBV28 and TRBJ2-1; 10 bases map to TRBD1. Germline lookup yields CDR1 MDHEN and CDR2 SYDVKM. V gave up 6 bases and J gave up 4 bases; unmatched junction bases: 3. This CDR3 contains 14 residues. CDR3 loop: CASRPGQGYNEQFF. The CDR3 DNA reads TGTGCCAGCAGGCCGGGACAGGGGTACAATGAGCAGTTCTTC.

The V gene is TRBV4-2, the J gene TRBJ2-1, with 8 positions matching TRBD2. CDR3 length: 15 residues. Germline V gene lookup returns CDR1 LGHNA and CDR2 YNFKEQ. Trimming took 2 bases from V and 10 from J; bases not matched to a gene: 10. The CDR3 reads CASSQYLSGEGEQFF. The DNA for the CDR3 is TGTGCCAGCAGCCAATACCTTAGCGGGGAAGGGGAGCAGTTCTTC.

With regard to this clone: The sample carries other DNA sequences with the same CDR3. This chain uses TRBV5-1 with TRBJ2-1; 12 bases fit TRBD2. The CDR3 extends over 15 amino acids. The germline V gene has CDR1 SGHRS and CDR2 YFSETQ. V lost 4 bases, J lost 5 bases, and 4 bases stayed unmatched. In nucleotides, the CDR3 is TGCGCCAGCAGCCCAGGGACTAGCGGGCACAATGAGCAGTTCTTC. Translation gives CASSPGTSGHNEQFF.

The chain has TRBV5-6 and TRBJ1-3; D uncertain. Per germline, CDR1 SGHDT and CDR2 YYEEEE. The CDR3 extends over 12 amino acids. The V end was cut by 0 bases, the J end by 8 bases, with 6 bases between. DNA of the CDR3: TGTGCCAGCAGCTTGGCTTGGGACACCATATATTTT. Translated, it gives CASSLAWDTIYF.

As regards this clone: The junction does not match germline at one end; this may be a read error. Here the CDR3 reads CASSEPLAGPSNEQYF. CDR3 in DNA: TGTGCCAGCAGTGAACCGCTAGCGGGCCCCTCCAACGAGCAGTACTTC. The chain employs TRBV6-1 and TRBJ2-7; 8 nucleotides agree with TRBD2. The CDR3 spans 16 residues. The germline V gene encodes CDR1 MNHNS and CDR2 SASEGT.

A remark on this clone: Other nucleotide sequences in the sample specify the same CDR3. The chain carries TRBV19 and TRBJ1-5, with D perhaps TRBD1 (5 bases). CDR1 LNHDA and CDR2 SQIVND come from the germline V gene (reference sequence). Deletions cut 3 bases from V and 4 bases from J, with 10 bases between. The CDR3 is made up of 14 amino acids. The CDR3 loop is CASSIGAGNQPQHF. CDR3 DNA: TGTGCCAGTAGTATCGGGGCAGGGAATCAGCCCCAGCATTTT.

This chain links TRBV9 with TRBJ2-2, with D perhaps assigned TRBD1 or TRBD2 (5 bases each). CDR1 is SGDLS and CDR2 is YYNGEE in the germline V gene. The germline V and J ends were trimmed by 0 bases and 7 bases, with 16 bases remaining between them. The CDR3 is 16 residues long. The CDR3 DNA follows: TGTGCCAGCAGCGTAGCTATCAGGGCCGCGGGCGGGGAGCTGTTTTTT. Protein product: CASSVAIRAAGGELFF.